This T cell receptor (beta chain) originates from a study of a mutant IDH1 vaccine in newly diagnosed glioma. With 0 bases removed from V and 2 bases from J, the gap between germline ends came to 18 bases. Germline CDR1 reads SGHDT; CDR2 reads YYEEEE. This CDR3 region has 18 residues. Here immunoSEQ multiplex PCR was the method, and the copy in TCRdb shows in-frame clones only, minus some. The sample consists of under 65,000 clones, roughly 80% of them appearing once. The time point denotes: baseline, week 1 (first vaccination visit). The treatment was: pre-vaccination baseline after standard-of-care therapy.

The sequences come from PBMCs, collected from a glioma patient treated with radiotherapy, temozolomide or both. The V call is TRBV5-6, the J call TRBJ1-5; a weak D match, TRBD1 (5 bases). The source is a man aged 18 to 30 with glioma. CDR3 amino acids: CASSLASGRRIGNQPQHF. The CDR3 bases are TGTGCCAGCAGCTTGGCTTCAGGGCGTAGAATCGGCAATCAGCCCCAGCATTTT. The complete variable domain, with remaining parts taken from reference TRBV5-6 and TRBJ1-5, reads DAGVTQSPTHLIKTRGQQVTLRCSPKSGHDTVSWYQQALGQGPQFIFQYYEEEERQRGNFPDRFSGHQFPNYSSELNVNALLLGDSALYLCASSLASGRRIGNQPQHFGDGTRLSIL.